This TCR beta chain emerged from a study of blood T cell repertoires in COVID-19. Study-level information: Some COVID-19 samples were acute and others convalescent; all came from the United States, Italy and Spain. Sample material is recorded as cDNA or gDNA derived from T cells, B-cell-depleted T cells, or PBMCs.

The CDR3 runs to 15 residues. Trimming cost V 6 bases and J 2 bases; bases outside gene matches: 6. In germline, CDR1 is MNHEY, CDR2 SMNVEV (reference sequence). The cohort comprised adults aged 18 to 89 years residing in under 30 US areas. Authors' data handling: Reference gene primer amplification gave nucleated cell count estimates. Assay used: immunoSEQ multiplex PCR; TCRdb lists only in-frame clones, some missing. The DNA was the basis for D and trimming; V, J and clone size are from that table. The table records around 250,000 clones, approximately 90% of them present only once. The receptor was derived from a woman in her twenties or thirties with acute COVID-19. The sample was PBMCs or T cells enriched from blood (not recorded which). V usage is TRBV27 and J usage is TRBJ2-2; 7 bases line up with TRBD1. The CDR3 sequence: CASSGQVDNTGELFF. In nucleotides, the CDR3 is TGTGCCAGCAGCGGACAGGTGGATAACACCGGGGAGCTGTTTTTT.